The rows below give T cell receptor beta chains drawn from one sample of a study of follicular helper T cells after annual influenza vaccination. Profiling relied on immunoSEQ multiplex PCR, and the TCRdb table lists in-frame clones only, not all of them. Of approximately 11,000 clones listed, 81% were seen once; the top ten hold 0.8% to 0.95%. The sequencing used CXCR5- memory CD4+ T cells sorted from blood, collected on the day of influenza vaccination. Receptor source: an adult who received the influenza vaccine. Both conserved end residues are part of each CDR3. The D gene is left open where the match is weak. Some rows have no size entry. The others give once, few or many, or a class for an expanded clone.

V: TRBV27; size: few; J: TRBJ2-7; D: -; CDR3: CASRRDGPYEQYF
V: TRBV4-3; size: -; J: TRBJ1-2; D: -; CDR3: CASSEVAHRNYGYTF
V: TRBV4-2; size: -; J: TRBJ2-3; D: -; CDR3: CASSPGGVSSTDTQYF
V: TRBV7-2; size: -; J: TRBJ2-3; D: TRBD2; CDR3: CASSHTSGGHTQYF
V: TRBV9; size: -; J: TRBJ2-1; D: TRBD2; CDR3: CASSVEAGGLYNEQFF
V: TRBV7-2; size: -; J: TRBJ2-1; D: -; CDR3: CASSLGAGFDEQFF
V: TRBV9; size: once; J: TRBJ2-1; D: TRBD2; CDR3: CASSAGRGSSYNEQFF
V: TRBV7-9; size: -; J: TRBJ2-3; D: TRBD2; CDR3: CASSLARPASGRTDTQYF
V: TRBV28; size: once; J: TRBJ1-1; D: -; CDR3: CASSFQSTEAFF
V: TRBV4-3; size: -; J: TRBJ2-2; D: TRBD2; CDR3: CASSQDSGGGGVDTGELFF
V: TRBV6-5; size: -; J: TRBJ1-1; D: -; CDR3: CASTPNRANTEAFF
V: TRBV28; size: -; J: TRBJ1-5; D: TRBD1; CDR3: CASEGQGSQPQHF
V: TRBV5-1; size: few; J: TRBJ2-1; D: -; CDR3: CASNRERANEQFF
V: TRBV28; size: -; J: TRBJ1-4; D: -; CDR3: CASRGTLNEKLFF
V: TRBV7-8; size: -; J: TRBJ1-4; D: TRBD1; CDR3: CASSLEGASRKLFF
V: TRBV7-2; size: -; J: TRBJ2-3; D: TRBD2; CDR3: CASRLNAGGTDTQYF
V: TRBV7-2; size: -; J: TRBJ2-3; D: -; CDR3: CASAPGVDTQYF
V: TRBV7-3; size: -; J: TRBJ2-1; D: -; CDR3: CASSPTGDEQFF
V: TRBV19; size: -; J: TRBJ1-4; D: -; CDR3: CASSIATEGEKLFF
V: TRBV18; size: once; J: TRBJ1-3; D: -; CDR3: CASSPVQSAGNTIYF
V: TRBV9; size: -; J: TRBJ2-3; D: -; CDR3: CASSVVPGELTDTQYF
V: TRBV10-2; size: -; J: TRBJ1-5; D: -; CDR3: CASSDRGGYSNQPQHF
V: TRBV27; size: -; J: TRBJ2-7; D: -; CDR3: CASSLSPQGRLEQYF
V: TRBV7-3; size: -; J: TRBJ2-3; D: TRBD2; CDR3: CASSSRGGQVDTQYF
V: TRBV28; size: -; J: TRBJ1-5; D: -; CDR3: CASSLGGLNQPQHF
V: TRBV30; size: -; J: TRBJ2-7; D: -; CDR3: CAWSRQAGEQYF
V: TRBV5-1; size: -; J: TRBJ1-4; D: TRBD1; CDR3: CASSPGQAENEKLFF
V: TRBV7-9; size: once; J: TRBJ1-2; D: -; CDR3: CASSLNFQYYGYTF
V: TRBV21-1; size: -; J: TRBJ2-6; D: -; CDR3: CASSTDRAPCSGANVLTF
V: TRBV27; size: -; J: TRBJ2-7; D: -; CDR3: CASSQGHEQYF
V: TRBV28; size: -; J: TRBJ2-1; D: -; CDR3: CASTPPGAGHNEQFF
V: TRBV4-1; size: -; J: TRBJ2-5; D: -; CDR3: CASSQERGQARETQYF
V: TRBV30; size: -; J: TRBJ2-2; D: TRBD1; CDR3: CAWSLSTGVNTGELFF
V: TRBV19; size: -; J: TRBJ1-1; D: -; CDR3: CASLSRQGTEAFF
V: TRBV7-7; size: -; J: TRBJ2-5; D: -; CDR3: CASSGGETQYF
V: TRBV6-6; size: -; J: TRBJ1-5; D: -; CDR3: CASSYAERSNQPQHF